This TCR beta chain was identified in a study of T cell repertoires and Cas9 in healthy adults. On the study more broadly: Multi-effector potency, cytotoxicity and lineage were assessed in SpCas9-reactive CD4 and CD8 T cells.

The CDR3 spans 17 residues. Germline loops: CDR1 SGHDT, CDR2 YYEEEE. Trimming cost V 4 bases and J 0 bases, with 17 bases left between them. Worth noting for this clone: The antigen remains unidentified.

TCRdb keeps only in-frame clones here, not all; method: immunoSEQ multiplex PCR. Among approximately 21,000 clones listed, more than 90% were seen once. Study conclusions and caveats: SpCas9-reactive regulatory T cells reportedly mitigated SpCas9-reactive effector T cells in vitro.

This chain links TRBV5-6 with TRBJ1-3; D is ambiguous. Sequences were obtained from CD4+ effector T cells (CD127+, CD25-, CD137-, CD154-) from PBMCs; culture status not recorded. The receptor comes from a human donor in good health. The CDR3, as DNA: TGTGCCAGCAGCCTCGAACTGGGGAGGCTCTCTGGAAACACCATATATTTT. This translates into CASSLELGRLSGNTIYF. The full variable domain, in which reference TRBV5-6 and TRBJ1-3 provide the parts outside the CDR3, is DAGVTQSPTHLIKTRGQQVTLRCSPKSGHDTVSWYQQALGQGPQFIFQYYEEEERQRGNFPDRFSGHQFPNYSSELNVNALLLGDSALYLCASSLELGRLSGNTIYFGEGSWLTVV.